One and the same sample provided the 12 T cell receptor beta chains below, sequenced in a study of radiation and T cells in renal cell carcinoma. Regarding time point: blood 4 weeks post-SBRT, at nephrectomy. Sample treatment: 15 Gy SBRT to primary tumor, nephrectomy 4 weeks later. Clones were read by immunoSEQ multiplex PCR, and TCRdb kept only the in-frame ones, dropping some. The sample yields some 64,000 clones, about 74% seen once. Material: blood, obtained from a patient whose treatment included radiotherapy and nephrectomy. These receptors came from a man aged 60 to 75 with renal cell carcinoma.

The rearrangement joins TRBV11-2 to TRBJ2-3; the D call may be TRBD1 or TRBD2 (6 bases each). Trimming shortened V by 5 bases and J by 4 bases, and 16 bases separated the two germline ends. Per the germline V gene, CDR1 is SGHAT and CDR2 is FQNNGV. The CDR3 length is 15 residues. In nucleotides, the CDR3 is TGTGCCAGCAGCCCGCTAGGGGGAGGTGCAGATACGCAGTATTTT. This encodes CASSPLGGGADTQYF. The full variable domain, completed using reference TRBV11-2 and TRBJ2-3, is EAGVAQSPRYKIIEKRQSVAFWCNPISGHATLYWYQQILGQGPKLLIQFQNNGVVDDSQLPKDRFSAERLKGVDSTLKIQPAKLEDSAVYLCASSPLGGGADTQYFGPGTRLTVL.

The chain combines TRBV5-1 with TRBJ2-1; D is possibly TRBD1 or TRBD2 (5 bases each). The CDR3 totals 12 residues. V was clipped by 7 bases and J by 6 bases, with 11 bases between them. The V gene's germline CDR1 is SGHRS and CDR2 YFSETQ. For the CDR3, the DNA is TGCGCCAGCCGGGACGGAGGCAATGAGCAGTTCTTC. It is translated as CASRDGGNEQFF.

V is TRBV9 and J is TRBJ1-3; tentative D call: TRBD1 (6 bases). With 0 bases removed from V and 0 bases from J, the gap between germline ends came to 10 bases. Germline lookup yields CDR1 SGDLS and CDR2 YYNGEE. The CDR3 is made up of 16 amino acids. CDR3 DNA sequence: TGTGCCAGCAGCGTAGATGGACAGAGCTCTGGAAACACCATATATTTT. Translating it yields CASSVDGQSSGNTIYF.

In its sample, this clone was seen a few times. The chain carries TRBV19 and TRBJ2-1, with a weak D call TRBD2 (6 bases). The CDR3 has 13 amino acids. Germline values: CDR1 LNHDA, CDR2 SQIVND (reference sequence). The germline V and J ends were trimmed by 4 bases and 9 bases, with 13 bases remaining between them. CDR3 sequence (DNA): TGTGCCAGTAGTACGGGACTCCGCGGTGAGCAGTTCTTC. Translated, it gives CASSTGLRGEQFF.

The chain has TRBV2 and TRBJ2-1, with D maybe TRBD2 (5 bases). The CDR3 totals 18 residues. The germline CDR1 and CDR2 sequences are SNHLY and FYNNEI. V dropped 2 bases and J dropped 2 bases, with 19 bases sitting between them. CDR3 bases: TGTGCCAGCAGTGAAAGGCCTCGCGAAGCGGACCCCTACAATGAGCAGTTCTTC. As protein: CASSERPREADPYNEQFF. Full variable domain (missing parts from reference TRBV2 and TRBJ2-1): EPEVTQTPSHQVTQMGQEVILRCVPISNHLYFYWYRQILGQKVEFLVSFYNNEISEKSEIFDDQFSVERPDGSNFTLKIRSTKLEDSAMYFCASSERPREADPYNEQFFGPGTRLTVL.

The J gene is TRBJ2-1, the V gene TRBV29-1, with 8 bases fitting TRBD2. V trimming: 8 bases; J trimming: 8 bases; junction bases outside the gene matches: 8. Germline CDR1 and CDR2: SQVTM and ANQGSEA. The CDR3 spans 12 residues. The CDR3 region has the DNA TGCAGCATCGATGGACTAGCCGATGAGCAGTTCTTC. The encoded protein is CSIDGLADEQFF.

The CDR3 loop reads CASTPSGGNSGNEQFF. CDR3 nucleotides: TGTGCCAGCACCCCTTCTGGCGGGAACTCCGGGAATGAGCAGTTCTTC. The genes are TRBV28 and TRBJ2-1; TRBD2 is a possible D gene (6 bases). CDR1 and CDR2 (germline): MDHEN, SYDVKM. V shed 7 bases and J shed 7 bases, with 23 bases lying between them. This CDR3 spans 16 amino acids.

The genes are TRBV14 and TRBJ2-1; D gene uncertain. The V gene's germline CDR1 is SGHDN and CDR2 FVKESK. This CDR3 contains 11 residues. Trimming took 1 base from V and 8 from J, leaving 3 bases between them. The CDR3 loop reads CASSQVYEQFF. The CDR3 nucleotides are TGTGCCAGCAGCCAAGTATATGAGCAGTTCTTC.

The chain combines TRBV7-9 with TRBJ2-2; a weak D match, TRBD2 (5 bases). V was shortened by 3 bases and J by 4 bases, with 15 bases between the two germline ends. The CDR3 sequence is 16 residues long. Germline lookup yields CDR1 SEHNR and CDR2 FQNEAQ (reference sequence). CDR3 sequence (DNA): TGTGCCAGCAGCTTGGGCGGGCAGTTACTCACCGGGGAGCTGTTTTTT. Amino acid sequence: CASSLGGQLLTGELFF.

The V call is TRBV7-2, the J call TRBJ2-3, with D unclear. CDR3 length equals 14 residues. Trimming stripped 3 bases from V and 0 bases from J, with 7 bases between. Germline-derived CDR1 and CDR2 are SGHTA and FQGNSA. In nucleotides, the CDR3 is TGTGCCAGCAGCTTTAGGGCTAGCACAGATACGCAGTATTTT. Translation gives CASSFRASTDTQYF.

V and J are TRBV10-3 and TRBJ2-3; 9 bases map to TRBD1. CDR1 ENHRY and CDR2 SYGVKD come from the germline V gene. This CDR3 contains 15 residues. V shed 10 bases and J 3 bases; nucleotides not matched to a gene: 11. DNA of the CDR3: TGTGCCACAAGGGGGATTGACAGGGGGACAGATACGCAGTATTTT. This sequence encodes CATRGIDRGTDTQYF.

V and J are TRBV5-5 and TRBJ2-1; tentative D call: TRBD1 (5 bases). Germline V gives CDR1 SGHKS, CDR2 YYEKEE (reference sequence). V was trimmed by 0 bases and J by 3 bases, leaving 10 bases between them. The CDR3 sequence is 15 residues long. In DNA form, the CDR3 reads TGTGCCAGCAGCTTGGCCGACAGAAGCTACAATGAGCAGTTCTTC. Its translation: CASSLADRSYNEQFF.